The sequence of this T cell receptor beta chain was determined in a study of T cells in Graves' hyperthyroidism and ophthalmopathy. The investigators amplified TCR beta CDR3 regions from RNA transcripts. The HTBI primer set drove a first-round RT-PCR of the TCR CDR3. TCRdb re-called the multiplex PCR reads with MiXCR, one entry per CDR3 protein. The sample holds about 250,000 distinct CDR3 sequences, 22% seen once. Details on this clonotype: The antigen remains unidentified.

Findings and caveats of the study: Most expanded thyroid clonotypes above 0.001 also appeared in blood. Ophthalmopathy prediction by the model preceded onset by a median approximately 6.1 months.

CDR1 is GTSNPN, CDR2 SVGIG, per germline (reference sequence). This CDR3 contains 15 residues. The junction had 8 bases not matched to a gene; V was cut back by 5 bases and J by 6 bases. This clonotype was obtained from a man aged 30 to 39 with Graves' ophthalmopathy. This rearrangement joins TRBV30 to TRBJ2-3; TRBD2 agrees at 13 bases. The material sequenced was blood. The CDR3 loop reads CAWAPGTSGTDTQYF. CDR3 nucleotide sequence: TGTGCCTGGGCCCCCGGGACTAGCGGGACGGATACGCAGTATTTT.